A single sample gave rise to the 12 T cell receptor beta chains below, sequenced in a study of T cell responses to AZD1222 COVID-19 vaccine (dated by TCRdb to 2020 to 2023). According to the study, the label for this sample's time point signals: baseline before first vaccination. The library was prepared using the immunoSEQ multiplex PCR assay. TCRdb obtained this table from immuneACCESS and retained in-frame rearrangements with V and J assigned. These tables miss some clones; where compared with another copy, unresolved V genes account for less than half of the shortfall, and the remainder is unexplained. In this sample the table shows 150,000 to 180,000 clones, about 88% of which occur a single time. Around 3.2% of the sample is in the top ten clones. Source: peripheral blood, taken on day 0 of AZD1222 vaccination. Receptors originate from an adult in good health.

CDR3 nucleotides: TGTGCCAGCAGTTTTCGGCAGGGCCGTAACTATGGCTACACCTTC. Translation gives CASSFRQGRNYGYTF. The chain couples TRBV28 to TRBJ1-2; possible D gene TRBD1, 5 bases. V was clipped by 3 bases and J by 1 base, with 12 bases between them. CDR3 length: 15 residues. Germline lookup yields CDR1 MDHEN and CDR2 SYDVKM.

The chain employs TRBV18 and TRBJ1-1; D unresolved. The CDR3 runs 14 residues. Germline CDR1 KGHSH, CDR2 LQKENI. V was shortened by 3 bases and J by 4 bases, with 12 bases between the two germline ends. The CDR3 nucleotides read TGTGCCAGCTCACCTACGTATCGATTCACTGAAGCTTTCTTT. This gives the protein CASSPTYRFTEAFF.

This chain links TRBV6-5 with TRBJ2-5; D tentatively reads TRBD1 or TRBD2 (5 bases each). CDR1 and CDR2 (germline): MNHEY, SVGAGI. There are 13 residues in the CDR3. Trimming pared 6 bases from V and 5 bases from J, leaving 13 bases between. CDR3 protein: CASRTGRRETQYF. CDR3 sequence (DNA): TGTGCCAGCAGGACGGGACGACGGGAGACCCAGTACTTC.

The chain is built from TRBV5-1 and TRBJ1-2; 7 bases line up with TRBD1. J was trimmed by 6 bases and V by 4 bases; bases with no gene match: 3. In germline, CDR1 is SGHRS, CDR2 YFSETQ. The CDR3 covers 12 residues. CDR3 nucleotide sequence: TGCGCCAGCAGCCCGGACAGGAATGGCTACACCTTC. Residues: CASSPDRNGYTF.

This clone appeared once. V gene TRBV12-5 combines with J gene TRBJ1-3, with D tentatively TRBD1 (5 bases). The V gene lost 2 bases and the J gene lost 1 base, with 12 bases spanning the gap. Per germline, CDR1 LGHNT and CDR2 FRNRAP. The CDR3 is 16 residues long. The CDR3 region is CASGLTGGLSGNTIYF. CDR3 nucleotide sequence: TGTGCTAGTGGTTTGACTGGGGGACTTTCTGGAAACACCATATATTTT.

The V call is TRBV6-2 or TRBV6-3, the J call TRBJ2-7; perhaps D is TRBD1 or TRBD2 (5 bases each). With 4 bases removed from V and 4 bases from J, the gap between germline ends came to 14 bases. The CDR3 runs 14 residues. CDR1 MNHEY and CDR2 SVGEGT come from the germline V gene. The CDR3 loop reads CASSLGRWEYEQYF. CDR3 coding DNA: TGTGCCAGCAGTTTGGGACGGTGGGAGTACGAGCAGTACTTC.

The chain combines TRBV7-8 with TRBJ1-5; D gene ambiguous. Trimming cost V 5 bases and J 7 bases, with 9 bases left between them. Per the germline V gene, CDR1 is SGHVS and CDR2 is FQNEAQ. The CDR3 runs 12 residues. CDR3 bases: TGTGCCAGCAGCCTACAAGACCAGCCCCAGCATTTT. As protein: CASSLQDQPQHF.

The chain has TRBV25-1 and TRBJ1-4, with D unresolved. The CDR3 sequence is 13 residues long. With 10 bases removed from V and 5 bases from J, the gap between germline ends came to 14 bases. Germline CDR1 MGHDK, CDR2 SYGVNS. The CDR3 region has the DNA TGTGCCACTATGGGGAGGCGGAATGAAAAACTGTTTTTT. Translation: CATMGRRNEKLFF.

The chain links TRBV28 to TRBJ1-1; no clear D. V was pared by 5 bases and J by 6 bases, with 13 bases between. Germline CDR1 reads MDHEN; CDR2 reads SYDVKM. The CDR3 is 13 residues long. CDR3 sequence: CASSLPWSAEAFF. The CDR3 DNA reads TGTGCCAGCAGTCTTCCATGGTCGGCTGAAGCTTTCTTT.

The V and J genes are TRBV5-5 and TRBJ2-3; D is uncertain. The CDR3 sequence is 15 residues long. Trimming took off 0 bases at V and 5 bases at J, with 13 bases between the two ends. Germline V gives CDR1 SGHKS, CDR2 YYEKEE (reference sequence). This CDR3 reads CASSLGAQFGDTQYF. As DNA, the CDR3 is TGTGCCAGCAGCTTGGGGGCCCAATTTGGAGATACGCAGTATTTT.

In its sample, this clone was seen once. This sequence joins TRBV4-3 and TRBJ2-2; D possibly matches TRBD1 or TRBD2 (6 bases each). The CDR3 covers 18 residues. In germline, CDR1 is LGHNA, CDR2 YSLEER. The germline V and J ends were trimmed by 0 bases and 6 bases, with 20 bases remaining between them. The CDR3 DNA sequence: TGCGCCAGCAGCCAAGAGTTCGTTAGTGGGGGGCTCCCCGGGGAGCTGTTTTTT. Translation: CASSQEFVSGGLPGELFF.

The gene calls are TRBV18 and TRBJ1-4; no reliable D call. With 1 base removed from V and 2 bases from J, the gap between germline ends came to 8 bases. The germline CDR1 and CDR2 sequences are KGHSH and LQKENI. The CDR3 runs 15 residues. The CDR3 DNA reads TGTGCCAGCTCACCACAGGGAGAGACTAATGAAAAACTGTTTTTT. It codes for CASSPQGETNEKLFF.